The 2 T cell receptor beta chains presented below share a single source sample, sequenced in a study of blood T cell repertoires in COVID-19. The assay was immunoSEQ multiplex PCR, and TCRdb's table has in-frame clones only and misses some. The sample records approximately 150,000 clones, about 80% being singletons. Input material: peripheral blood. The receptors come from a human donor in a cohort sampled during active COVID-19.

The CDR3 protein is CASRTGSETQYF. CDR3 coding DNA: TGTGCCAGCCGTACAGGGTCAGAGACCCAGTACTTC. The J gene is TRBJ2-5, the V gene TRBV2, with a possible D match to TRBD1 (6 bases). Trimming stripped 8 bases from V and 4 bases from J, with 11 bases between. CDR1 and CDR2 (germline): SNHLY, FYNNEI. The CDR3 spans 12 residues.

This chain joins TRBV7-9 and TRBJ2-3; weak D call: TRBD2 (6 bases). The length of the CDR3 is 14 residues. Germline loops: CDR1 SEHNR, CDR2 FQNEAQ (reference sequence). Deletions cut 2 bases from V and 4 bases from J, with 10 bases between. The CDR3 bases are TGTGCCAGCAGCTTATGGAGGGGTGCAGATACGCAGTATTTT. Amino acid sequence: CASSLWRGADTQYF. Complete variable domain (other parts from reference TRBV7-9 and TRBJ2-3): DTGVSQNPRHKITKRGQNVTFRCDPISEHNRLYWYRQTLGQGPEFLTYFQNEAQLEKSRLLSDRFSAERPKGSFSTLEIQRTEQGDSAMYLCASSLWRGADTQYFGPGTRLTVL.